This T cell receptor beta chain was sequenced for a study of blood T cell repertoires in COVID-19. Study-level information: There were acute and convalescent COVID-19 samples, and they came from the United States, Italy and Spain. Sources were T cells, B-cell-depleted T cells, or PBMCs; the material itself was cDNA or gDNA.

In the authors' methods: Counts of nucleated cells, estimated from reference gene primer amplification, were obtained. Assay: immunoSEQ multiplex PCR; the TCRdb copy retains only in-frame clones and omits some. V and J calls and clone size are given by that table; D and trimming were obtained from the DNA. The sample gives approximately 81,000 clones, 91% of which show up once; 1.9% is in the top ten. V shed 5 bases and J 3 bases; nucleotides not matched to a gene: 7. Per the germline V gene, CDR1 is SQVTM and CDR2 is ANQGSEA. The CDR3 runs 14 residues. The sample was peripheral blood. The TCR comes from a woman between 45 and 60 years old in a cohort sampled during active COVID-19. The chain employs TRBV29-1 and TRBJ1-2, with 9 bases identical to TRBD1. The CDR3 protein is CSVIQGAGDYGYTF. The CDR3 coding sequence is TGCAGCGTTATACAGGGGGCGGGGGACTATGGCTACACCTTC.